This T cell receptor beta chain was captured in a study of OX40 agonist ivuxolimab in advanced cancers. Study in general: Prior checkpoint blockade (anti-PD-1, anti-PD-L1 or anti-CTLA-4) was permitted; around 40% had it.

Turning to this clone: Its antigen remains unknown.

With 5 bases clipped from V and 5 bases from J, the junction kept 6 bases outside the gene matches. The length of the CDR3 is 14 residues. Germline assignment: CDR1 MDHEN and CDR2 SYDVKM. This table comes from immunoSEQ multiplex PCR, and its TCRdb copy is limited to in-frame clones, with some not included. This sample yields about 76,000 clones, of which 70% to 90% are seen a single time; 10% to 15% belongs to the top ten. General study results and limits: Nonresponders, in some cases, also had low normalized T-cell clonal expansion. Relative to CD4+, CD8+ T cells held more expanded clones on average. Partial responders dosed at 0.1-3.0 mg/kg displayed clonal expansion ranking among the lowest.

This material consisted of CD4+ or CD8+ T cells sorted from blood, taken in a trial of the OX40 agonist ivuxolimab. The source of this sequence is an adult with an advanced solid tumor such as melanoma, head and neck, liver or kidney cancer. The chain joins TRBV28 to TRBJ1-5, with TRBD1 identical over 7 bases. In DNA, the CDR3 is TGTGCCAGCAGTCATGACAGGGAGGATCAGCCCCAGCATTTT. Amino acid sequence: CASSHDREDQPQHF.